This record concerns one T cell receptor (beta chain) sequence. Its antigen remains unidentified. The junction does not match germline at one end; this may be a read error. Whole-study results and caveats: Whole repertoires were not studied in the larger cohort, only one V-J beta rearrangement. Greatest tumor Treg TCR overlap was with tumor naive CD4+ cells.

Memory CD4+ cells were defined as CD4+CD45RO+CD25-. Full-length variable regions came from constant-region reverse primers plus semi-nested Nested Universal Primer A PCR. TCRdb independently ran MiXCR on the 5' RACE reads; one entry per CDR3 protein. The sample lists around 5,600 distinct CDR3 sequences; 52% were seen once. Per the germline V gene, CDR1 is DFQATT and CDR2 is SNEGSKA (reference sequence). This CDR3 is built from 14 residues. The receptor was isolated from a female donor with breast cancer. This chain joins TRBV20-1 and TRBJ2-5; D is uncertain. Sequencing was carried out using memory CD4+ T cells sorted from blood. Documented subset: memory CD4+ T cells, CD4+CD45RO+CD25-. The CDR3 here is CSAKDGQFEETQNF. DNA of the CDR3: TGCAGTGCTAAAGATGGTCAGTTTGAGGAGACCCAGAACTTC.